This TCR beta chain stems from a study of metastatic and nonmetastatic thyroid tumors. Study context: Across blood and tumor or nodule tissue, repertoires from malignant and benign thyroid patients were compared with one another. Study outcomes and limitations: In both blood and tumor samples, TCR beta diversity was reported significantly higher for malignant than benign nodules.

In regard to this clone: The antigen remains unidentified.

Study processing details: CDR3 differences across clinicopathological groups were used to build a distant-metastasis classifier for papillary thyroid cancer. TCRdb re-analyzed the PCR reads through MiXCR. The V and J calls and clone size are TCRdb's, not the authors'. The sample holds under 20,000 clones; approximately 16% are singletons and the top ten take about a fifth. Trimming shortened V by 5 bases and J by 3 bases, and 8 bases separated the two germline ends. This CDR3 is built from 12 residues. CDR1 SEHNR and CDR2 FQNEAQ come from the germline V gene (reference sequence). All patients were treatment-naive before thyroid surgery.

This clonotype was sampled from a male donor with papillary thyroid cancer or a benign thyroid nodule (not recorded which). Some clones in this sample may be carry-over from other donors' samples. The sample comprised blood. This chain joins TRBV7-9 and TRBJ2-7; D not resolved. The CDR3 region is CASSPSYYEQYF. CDR3 bases: TGTGCCAGCAGCCCCAGCTACTACGAGCAGTACTTC. The full variable domain, with the rest looked up from reference TRBV7-9 and TRBJ2-7, is DTGVSQNPRHKITKRGQNVTFRCDPISEHNRLYWYRQTLGQGPEFLTYFQNEAQLEKSRLLSDRFSAERPKGSFSTLEIQRTEQGDSAMYLCASSPSYYEQYFGPGTRLTVT.